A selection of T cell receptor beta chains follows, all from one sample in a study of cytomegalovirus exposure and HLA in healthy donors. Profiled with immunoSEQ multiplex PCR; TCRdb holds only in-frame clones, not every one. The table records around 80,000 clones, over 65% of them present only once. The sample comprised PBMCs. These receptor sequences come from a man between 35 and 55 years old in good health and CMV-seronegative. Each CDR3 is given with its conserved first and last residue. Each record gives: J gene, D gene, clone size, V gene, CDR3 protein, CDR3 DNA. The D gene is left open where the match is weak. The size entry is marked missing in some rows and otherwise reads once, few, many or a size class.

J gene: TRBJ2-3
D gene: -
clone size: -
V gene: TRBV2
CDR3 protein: CASSETGLITDTQYF
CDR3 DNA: TGTGCCAGCAGTGAAACAGGCCTAATCACAGATACGCAGTATTTT

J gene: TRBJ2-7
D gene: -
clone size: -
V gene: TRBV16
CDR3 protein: CASSQSREQYF
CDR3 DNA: TGTGCCAGCAGCCAATCTCGTGAGCAGTACTTC

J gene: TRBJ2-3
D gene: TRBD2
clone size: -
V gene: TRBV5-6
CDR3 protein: CASSLGLGGEYF
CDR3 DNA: TGTGCCAGCAGCTTGGGCCTGGGAGGGGAGTATTTT

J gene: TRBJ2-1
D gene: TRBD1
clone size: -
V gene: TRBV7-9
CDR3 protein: CASSFTGANEQFF
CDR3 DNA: TGTGCCAGCAGCTTTACAGGGGCCAATGAGCAGTTCTTC

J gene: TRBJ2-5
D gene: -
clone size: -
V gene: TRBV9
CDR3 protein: CASSVGGSRETQYF
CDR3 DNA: TGTGCCAGCAGCGTAGGAGGTTCGAGGGAGACCCAGTACTTC

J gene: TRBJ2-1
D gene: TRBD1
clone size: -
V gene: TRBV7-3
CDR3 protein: CASSLSSTGSSYNEQFF
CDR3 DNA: TGTGCCAGCAGCCTCTCCTCGACAGGGAGCTCCTACAATGAGCAGTTCTTC

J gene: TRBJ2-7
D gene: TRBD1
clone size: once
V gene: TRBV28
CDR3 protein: CASSGGQGGLDEQYF
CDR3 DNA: TGTGCCAGCAGTGGGGGACAGGGCGGGCTCGACGAGCAGTACTTC

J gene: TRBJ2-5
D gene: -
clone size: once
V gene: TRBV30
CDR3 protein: CAWSVAGWETQYF
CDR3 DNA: TGTGCCTGGAGTGTAGCAGGCTGGGAGACCCAGTACTTC

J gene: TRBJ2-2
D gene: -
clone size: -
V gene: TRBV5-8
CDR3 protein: CASSLEQTGELFF
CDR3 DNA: TGTGCCAGCAGCTTGGAACAGACCGGGGAGCTGTTTTTT

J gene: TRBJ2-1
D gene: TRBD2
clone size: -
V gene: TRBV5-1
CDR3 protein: CASSGKGTSGSNEQFF
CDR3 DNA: TGCGCCAGCAGCGGGAAGGGGACTAGCGGATCCAATGAGCAGTTCTTC

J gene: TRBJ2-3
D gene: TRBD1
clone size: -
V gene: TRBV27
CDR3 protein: CASSSDRGKDTQYF
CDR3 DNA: TGTGCCAGCAGTTCGGACAGGGGAAAGGATACGCAGTATTTT

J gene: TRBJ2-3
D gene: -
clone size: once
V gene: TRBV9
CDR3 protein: CASSYKGPGAQGDTQYF
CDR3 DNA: TGTGCCAGCAGCTATAAGGGCCCTGGGGCGCAAGGAGATACGCAGTATTTT

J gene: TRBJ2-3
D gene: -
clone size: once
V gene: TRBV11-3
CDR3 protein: CASSLSFGQGDNTDTQYF
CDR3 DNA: TGTGCCAGCAGCTTAAGTTTCGGTCAGGGCGACAACACAGATACGCAGTATTTT

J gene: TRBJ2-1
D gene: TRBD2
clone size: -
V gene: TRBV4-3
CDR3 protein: CASSQDRQVAGGYNEQFF
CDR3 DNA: TGCGCCAGCAGCCAAGATCGTCAAGTAGCGGGAGGGTACAATGAGCAGTTCTTC

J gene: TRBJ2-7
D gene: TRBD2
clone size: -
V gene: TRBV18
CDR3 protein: CASSPGTTFWYEQYF
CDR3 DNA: TGTGCCAGCTCACCCGGGACTACGTTCTGGTACGAGCAGTACTTC

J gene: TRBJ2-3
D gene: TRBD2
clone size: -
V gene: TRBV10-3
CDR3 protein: CAIKASGDPTDTQYF
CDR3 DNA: TGTGCCATCAAGGCTAGCGGGGACCCCACAGATACGCAGTATTTT

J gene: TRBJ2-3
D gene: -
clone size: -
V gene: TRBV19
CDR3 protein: CASTPFRAGGTDTQYF
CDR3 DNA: TGTGCCAGCACCCCTTTCCGGGCAGGGGGCACAGATACGCAGTATTTT

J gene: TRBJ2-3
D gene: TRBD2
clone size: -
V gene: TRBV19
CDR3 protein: CASSTNGLAGLWGPDTQYF
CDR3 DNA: TGTGCCAGTAGCACCAACGGACTAGCGGGACTCTGGGGCCCAGATACGCAGTATTTT

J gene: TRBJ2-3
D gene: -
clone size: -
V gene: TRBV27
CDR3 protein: CASSLSSTDTQYF
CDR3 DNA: TGTGCCAGCAGTTTGTCTAGCACAGATACGCAGTATTTT

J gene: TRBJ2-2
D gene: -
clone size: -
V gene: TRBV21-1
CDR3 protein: CASTQGLAGVRGTGELFF
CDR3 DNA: TGTGCCAGCACCCAAGGGCTAGCGGGAGTAAGGGGCACCGGGGAGCTGTTTTTT

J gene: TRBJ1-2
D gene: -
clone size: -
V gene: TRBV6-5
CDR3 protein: CASSYTPSGRAYGYTF
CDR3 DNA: TGTGCCAGCAGTTACACCCCCTCCGGGAGAGCCTATGGCTACACCTTC

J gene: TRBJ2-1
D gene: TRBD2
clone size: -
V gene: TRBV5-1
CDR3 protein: CASSLQPGLAGGVEQFF
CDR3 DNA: TGCGCCAGCAGCTTGCAACCGGGACTAGCGGGAGGAGTTGAGCAGTTCTTC

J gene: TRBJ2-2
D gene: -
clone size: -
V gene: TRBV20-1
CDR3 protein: CSAQSTGELFF
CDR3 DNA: TGCAGTGCACAAAGCACCGGGGAGCTGTTTTTT